These 13 T cell receptor beta chains were sequenced from one sample in a study of T cells in Graves' hyperthyroidism and ophthalmopathy. The TCR beta CDR3 regions underwent amplification using RNA transcripts as the source. Primed by the HTBI set, a first-round RT-PCR was run on the TCR CDR3. One entry per CDR3 protein, called by TCRdb with MiXCR from the multiplex PCR reads. The sample has hundreds of thousands of distinct CDR3 sequences, roughly 15% seen once; the top ten hold approximately 12%. Sequencing input: blood. These receptors were taken from a woman aged 45-65 years with Graves' ophthalmopathy.

This clonotype has at least ten counts. The chain couples TRBV10-3 to TRBJ2-1, with D perhaps matching TRBD1 or TRBD2 (5 bases each). This CDR3 is 16 amino acids long. The germline V and J ends were trimmed by 0 bases and 4 bases, with 13 bases remaining between them. From germline, CDR1 is ENHRY and CDR2 SYGVKD. The CDR3 DNA is TGTGCCATCAGTGAGTCCCCCGGGGACGGGTACAATGAGCAGTTCTTC. Protein product: CAISESPGDGYNEQFF.

This clonotype was detected many times. The chain combines TRBV10-3 with TRBJ1-6, with 7 positions matching TRBD1. There are 18 residues in the CDR3. The trim removed 6 bases at V and 0 bases at J, leaving 11 bases unmatched. Germline loops: CDR1 ENHRY, CDR2 SYGVKD. DNA of the CDR3: TGTGCCATCAGCGCGGGACAGTTACATGTCTCCTATAATTCACCCCTCCACTTT. Translation gives CAISAGQLHVSYNSPLHF.

This clonotype was recorded at least ten times. The chain is built from TRBV20-1 and TRBJ1-1, with D uncertain. The length of the CDR3 is 14 residues. CDR1 and CDR2 from the germline V gene are DFQATT and SNEGSKA (reference sequence). V dropped 3 bases and J dropped 0 bases, with 11 bases sitting between them. CDR3 residues: CSARSAQLNTEAFF. In DNA form, the CDR3 reads TGCAGTGCTAGGTCTGCTCAGTTGAACACTGAAGCTTTCTTT.

Many counts were recorded for this clonotype. This chain connects TRBV28 to TRBJ1-6; D not resolved. The V end lost 3 bases, the J end lost 10 bases, and 10 bases lay between the germline ends. The V gene's germline CDR1 is MDHEN and CDR2 SYDVKM. The CDR3 has 13 residues. The CDR3 bases are TGTGCCAGCAGTTTCGTCGGTCGGTCACCCCTCCACTTT. Encoded protein: CASSFVGRSPLHF.

Many counts were recorded for this clonotype. This chain uses TRBV7-2 with TRBJ1-1; no firm D call. The CDR3 contains 13 residues. CDR1 and CDR2 (germline): SGHTA, FQGNSA. Trimming took off 3 bases at V and 2 bases at J, with 7 bases between the two ends. CDR3 in DNA: TGTGCCAGCAGCTTGACAATCAACACTGAAGCTTTCTTT. This encodes CASSLTINTEAFF.

The J gene is TRBJ2-2, the V gene TRBV19; D is undetermined. The ends were cut back, 1 base at V and 6 bases at J, with 9 bases in the middle. Looked up from germline, CDR1 is LNHDA and CDR2 is SQIVND (reference sequence). This CDR3 is built from 14 residues. The CDR3 coding sequence is TGTGCCAGTAGTATAGGGAGTGAGCCCGGGGAGCTGTTTTTT. Translated, it gives CASSIGSEPGELFF.

The rearrangement uses TRBV20-1 and TRBJ1-6; D remains unclear. This CDR3 is 17 amino acids long. The V and J ends lost 5 bases and 1 base respectively, with 18 bases between them. The V gene's germline CDR1 is DFQATT and CDR2 SNEGSKA (reference sequence). The CDR3 loop is CSAPPPMDVSYNSPLHF. In DNA, the CDR3 is TGCAGTGCTCCCCCCCCGATGGACGTTTCCTATAATTCACCCCTCCACTTT.

This clonotype was seen a handful of times. This rearrangement joins TRBV9 to TRBJ2-7, with D possibly matching TRBD2 (7 bases). Trimming left V 0 bases short and J 6 bases short, with 16 bases between. This CDR3 spans 15 amino acids. CDR1 SGDLS and CDR2 YYNGEE come from the germline V gene. The chain's CDR3 is CASSVGGGGPLEQYF. Here the CDR3 DNA reads TGTGCCAGCAGCGTAGGTGGGGGGGGCCCCCTCGAGCAGTACTTC.

The table lists this clonotype with a few counts. This chain connects TRBV19 to TRBJ1-5; D remains ambiguous. CDR3 size: 18 residues. Trimming took 7 bases from V and 0 from J, leaving 22 bases between them. Looked up from germline, CDR1 is LNHDA and CDR2 is SQIVND (reference sequence). The CDR3 DNA reads TGTGCCAGTACTACCCAAGGGTCTCCGGGTTATAGCAATCAGCCCCAGCATTTT. Translation gives CASTTQGSPGYSNQPQHF.

In this sample, this clonotype turned up many times. This sequence joins TRBV28 and TRBJ2-7; the D is unclear. CDR3 length: 11 residues. V lost 6 bases, J lost 7 bases, and 10 bases lay in between. CDR1 and CDR2 from the germline V gene are MDHEN and SYDVKM. The CDR3 sequence: CASRTLTEQYF. CDR3 coding DNA: TGTGCCAGCAGGACCCTTACGGAGCAGTACTTC. Together with reference TRBV28 and TRBJ2-7, the CDR3 gives the full variable domain: DVKVTQSSRYLVKRTGEKVFLECVQDMDHENMFWYRQDPGLGLRLIYFSYDVKMKEKGDIPEGYSVSREKKERFSLILESASTNQTSMYLCASRTLTEQYFGPGTRLTVT.

The table lists this clonotype with a few counts. The chain carries TRBV7-2 and TRBJ2-7, with D unresolved. The CDR3 has 14 residues. Germline lookup yields CDR1 SGHTA and CDR2 FQGNSA. V was pared by 5 bases and J by 0 bases, with 11 bases between. CDR3: CASSPPSSSYEQYF. The CDR3 DNA sequence: TGTGCCAGCAGCCCCCCCTCCAGCTCCTACGAGCAGTACTTC.

This clonotype was found many times. The chain couples TRBV18 to TRBJ2-3, with D unresolved. Trimming removed 1 base from V and 4 bases from J, with 12 bases in between. The CDR3 is 15 amino acids. Germline CDR1 reads KGHSH; CDR2 reads LQKENI. This CDR3 reads CASSPHRLIADTQYF. CDR3 nucleotide sequence: TGTGCCAGCTCACCACACCGGCTTATTGCAGATACGCAGTATTTT.

This clonotype came up many times. The chain has TRBV28 and TRBJ1-4, with 9 bases that match TRBD1. Germline loops: CDR1 MDHEN, CDR2 SYDVKM. The J segment lost 8 bases and the V segment lost 6 bases, leaving 13 bases of the junction unmatched. The CDR3 is 16 residues long. Here the CDR3 reads CASRDTPGQGDEKLFF. CDR3 nucleotide sequence: TGTGCCAGCAGGGACACTCCGGGACAGGGTGACGAAAAACTGTTTTTT.